This T cell receptor (beta chain) was observed in a study of blood T cell repertoires in COVID-19. Study summary: T cells, B-cell-depleted T cells, or PBMCs supplied cDNA or gDNA.

Resolution of symptoms, clearance, or two negative PCRs was present in recovered Cohort 3 donors. Per germline, CDR1 SNHLY and CDR2 FYNNEI. V gave up 6 bases and J gave up 5 bases, with 13 bases separating them. The CDR3 is 14 amino acids. Clones were sequenced by immunoSEQ multiplex PCR, and TCRdb holds only the in-frame ones, with some missing. The sample has roughly 270,000 clones, around 85% seen once. V and J are TRBV2 and TRBJ2-2, with D possibly being TRBD1 (5 bases). The material sequenced was PBMCs or T cells enriched from blood (not recorded which). The source is a woman aged 50 to 65 who had recovered from COVID-19. CDR3: CASSPDTITGELFF. The CDR3 bases are TGTGCCAGCAGCCCGGACACAATAACCGGGGAGCTGTTTTTT.